Listed below are T cell receptor beta chains from one sample, sequenced in a study of cytomegalovirus exposure and HLA in healthy donors. Measured with immunoSEQ multiplex PCR; TCRdb has only the in-frame clones, and not every one. The repertoire holds about 140,000 clones, with roughly nine tenths as singletons. The sample consisted of PBMCs. These receptors were collected from a man between 18 and 29 years old in good health and CMV-seronegative. CDR3s include the opening cysteine and the closing phenylalanine or tryptophan. The order of the fields is V gene, D gene, CDR3 length, clone size, J gene, CDR3 protein, CDR3 DNA. D genes are given only for firm matches. The listing skips clone size in some rows; elsewhere it reads once, few, many or a size class.

v_gene: TRBV5-4; d_gene: TRBD2; len: 16; abundance: -; j_gene: TRBJ2-1; CDR3aa: CASSLSGLAGYNEQFF; CDR3nt: TGTGCCAGCAGCTTGAGTGGACTAGCGGGTTACAATGAGCAGTTCTTC
v_gene: TRBV28; d_gene: -; len: 14; abundance: -; j_gene: TRBJ2-7; CDR3aa: CASRTPGHSYEQYF; CDR3nt: TGTGCCAGCAGAACCCCGGGACATTCTTACGAGCAGTACTTC
v_gene: TRBV2; d_gene: -; len: 13; abundance: -; j_gene: TRBJ1-2; CDR3aa: CASSEALGGGYTF; CDR3nt: TGTGCCAGCAGTGAAGCGCTAGGCGGGGGCTACACCTTC
v_gene: TRBV19; d_gene: TRBD1; len: 14; abundance: -; j_gene: TRBJ2-7; CDR3aa: CASSIRTGGYEQYF; CDR3nt: TGTGCCAGTAGTATAAGGACAGGGGGCTACGAGCAGTACTTC
v_gene: TRBV5-8; d_gene: TRBD1; len: 15; abundance: once; j_gene: TRBJ1-6; CDR3aa: CASSFPTGGYSPLHF; CDR3nt: TGTGCCAGCAGCTTCCCGACAGGGGGTTATTCACCCCTCCACTTT
v_gene: TRBV4-1; d_gene: TRBD1; len: 16; abundance: -; j_gene: TRBJ2-7; CDR3aa: CASSLVPGQGTYEQYF; CDR3nt: TGCGCCAGCAGCCTTGTTCCGGGACAGGGGACCTACGAGCAGTACTTC
v_gene: TRBV19; d_gene: TRBD2; len: 16; abundance: -; j_gene: TRBJ2-7; CDR3aa: CASSPSWGREYYEQYF; CDR3nt: TGTGCCAGTAGTCCCAGCTGGGGGAGGGAATACTACGAGCAGTACTTC
v_gene: TRBV7-6; d_gene: -; len: 15; abundance: -; j_gene: TRBJ2-3; CDR3aa: CASSSWRGRTDTQYF; CDR3nt: TGTGCCAGCAGCTCGTGGCGGGGACGCACAGATACGCAGTATTTT
v_gene: TRBV19; d_gene: TRBD2; len: 14; abundance: -; j_gene: TRBJ2-7; CDR3aa: CASKMTSGSNEQYF; CDR3nt: TGTGCCAGTAAAATGACTAGCGGGAGTAACGAGCAGTACTTC
v_gene: TRBV18; d_gene: -; len: 14; abundance: -; j_gene: TRBJ1-5; CDR3aa: CASSQGYSNQPQHF; CDR3nt: TGTGCCAGCTCACAGGGGTATAGCAATCAGCCCCAGCATTTT
v_gene: TRBV2; d_gene: TRBD2; len: 15; abundance: -; j_gene: TRBJ2-7; CDR3aa: CASSDPWTSGYEQYF; CDR3nt: TGTGCCAGCAGTGATCCGTGGACTAGCGGCTACGAGCAGTACTTC
v_gene: TRBV9; d_gene: -; len: 13; abundance: -; j_gene: TRBJ2-7; CDR3aa: CASSVGRMGEQYF; CDR3nt: TGTGCCAGCAGCGTGGGGAGGATGGGCGAGCAGTACTTC
v_gene: TRBV7-9; d_gene: -; len: 14; abundance: few; j_gene: TRBJ2-7; CDR3aa: CATAASGGSYEQYF; CDR3nt: TGTGCCACCGCTGCTTCAGGTGGATCCTACGAGCAGTACTTC
v_gene: TRBV18; d_gene: TRBD1; len: 13; abundance: -; j_gene: TRBJ2-1; CDR3aa: CASSPGQGNEQFF; CDR3nt: TGTGCCAGCTCACCGGGACAGGGCAATGAGCAGTTCTTC
v_gene: TRBV11-3; d_gene: -; len: 13; abundance: -; j_gene: TRBJ2-5; CDR3aa: CASSFTEKETQYF; CDR3nt: TGTGCCAGCAGCTTCACGGAGAAAGAGACCCAGTACTTC
v_gene: TRBV11-2; d_gene: -; len: 17; abundance: -; j_gene: TRBJ2-3; CDR3aa: CASSSLAHRTSTDTQYF; CDR3nt: TGTGCCAGCAGCTCTCTAGCGCATCGCACTAGCACAGATACGCAGTATTTT
v_gene: TRBV28; d_gene: TRBD1; len: 14; abundance: -; j_gene: TRBJ2-7; CDR3aa: CASSFPDRGYEQYF; CDR3nt: TGTGCCAGCAGTTTCCCCGACAGGGGCTACGAGCAGTACTTC
v_gene: TRBV6-4; d_gene: TRBD2; len: 16; abundance: -; j_gene: TRBJ2-3; CDR3aa: CASSDSASGGTDTQYF; CDR3nt: TGTGCCAGCAGTGACTCGGCTAGCGGTGGGACAGATACGCAGTATTTT
v_gene: TRBV5-8; d_gene: -; len: 15; abundance: -; j_gene: TRBJ2-1; CDR3aa: CASSRRMGGHGEQFF; CDR3nt: TGTGCCAGCAGCCGACGGATGGGGGGGCATGGTGAGCAGTTCTTC
v_gene: TRBV27; d_gene: TRBD2; len: 15; abundance: -; j_gene: TRBJ2-7; CDR3aa: CASSLVLAGGYEQYF; CDR3nt: TGTGCCAGCAGTTTGGTACTAGCGGGGGGCTACGAGCAGTACTTC
v_gene: TRBV6-5; d_gene: TRBD2; len: 15; abundance: -; j_gene: TRBJ2-3; CDR3aa: CASGRLAGGWDTQYF; CDR3nt: TGTGCCAGCGGCCGACTAGCGGGGGGATGGGATACGCAGTATTTT
v_gene: TRBV27; d_gene: -; len: 14; abundance: -; j_gene: TRBJ2-2; CDR3aa: CASSLGTLSGELFF; CDR3nt: TGTGCCAGCAGTTTAGGCACGTTATCCGGGGAGCTGTTTTTT
v_gene: TRBV5-6; d_gene: -; len: 13; abundance: -; j_gene: TRBJ2-7; CDR3aa: CASSPRRGYEQYF; CDR3nt: TGTGCCAGCAGCCCACGTCGGGGATACGAGCAGTACTTC
v_gene: TRBV28; d_gene: -; len: 14; abundance: -; j_gene: TRBJ2-3; CDR3aa: CASSFAGNTDTQYF; CDR3nt: TGTGCCAGCAGTTTCGCAGGGAACACAGATACGCAGTATTTT
v_gene: TRBV6-1; d_gene: -; len: 14; abundance: -; j_gene: TRBJ2-6; CDR3aa: CASSIFSGANVLTF; CDR3nt: TGTGCCAGCAGTATATTCTCTGGGGCCAACGTCCTGACTTTC
v_gene: TRBV2; d_gene: -; len: 14; abundance: -; j_gene: TRBJ1-2; CDR3aa: CASSESGASFGYTF; CDR3nt: TGTGCCAGCAGTGAGTCTGGGGCGTCTTTTGGCTACACCTTC
v_gene: TRBV5-1; d_gene: -; len: 15; abundance: -; j_gene: TRBJ1-1; CDR3aa: CASSSGLPAGTEAFF; CDR3nt: TGCGCCAGCAGCTCTGGACTACCCGCGGGGACTGAAGCTTTCTTT
v_gene: TRBV5-6; d_gene: -; len: 15; abundance: -; j_gene: TRBJ1-2; CDR3aa: CASSFPGQTYYGYTF; CDR3nt: TGTGCCAGCAGCTTTCCAGGACAGACCTACTATGGCTACACCTTC
v_gene: TRBV27; d_gene: -; len: 10; abundance: -; j_gene: TRBJ1-5; CDR3aa: CASRGRVGVF; CDR3nt: TGTGCCAGCAGGGGCAGGGTTGGGGTTTTT
v_gene: TRBV6-1; d_gene: -; len: 14; abundance: -; j_gene: TRBJ1-3; CDR3aa: CASSETGGGNTIYF; CDR3nt: TGTGCCAGCAGTGAAACGGGGGGTGGAAACACCATATATTTT
v_gene: TRBV27; d_gene: TRBD2; len: 15; abundance: -; j_gene: TRBJ2-7; CDR3aa: CASSPTGGTGGEQYF; CDR3nt: TGTGCCAGCAGTCCTACGGGGGGGACCGGGGGCGAGCAGTACTTC
v_gene: TRBV19; d_gene: -; len: 14; abundance: once; j_gene: TRBJ1-5; CDR3aa: CASRHPTHNQPQHF; CDR3nt: TGTGCCAGTCGACATCCGACCCACAATCAGCCCCAGCATTTT
v_gene: TRBV6-5; d_gene: TRBD1; len: 14; abundance: -; j_gene: TRBJ2-1; CDR3aa: CATRWRQGINEQFF; CDR3nt: TGTGCCACACGATGGAGACAGGGCATCAATGAGCAGTTCTTC
v_gene: TRBV29-1; d_gene: -; len: 15; abundance: -; j_gene: TRBJ2-5; CDR3aa: CSVARQRVGQETQYF; CDR3nt: TGCAGCGTTGCGCGTCAGAGGGTGGGTCAAGAGACCCAGTACTTC
v_gene: TRBV6-1; d_gene: TRBD1; len: 15; abundance: few; j_gene: TRBJ2-7; CDR3aa: CASSDGTGFSYEQYF; CDR3nt: TGTGCCAGCAGTGACGGGACAGGCTTCAGCTACGAGCAGTACTTC
v_gene: TRBV7-7; d_gene: -; len: 13; abundance: -; j_gene: TRBJ2-1; CDR3aa: CASSPTTGTEQFF; CDR3nt: TGTGCCAGCAGCCCTACAACAGGGACTGAGCAGTTCTTC
v_gene: TRBV4-1; d_gene: TRBD1; len: 14; abundance: -; j_gene: TRBJ2-1; CDR3aa: CASSQGTGGDEQFF; CDR3nt: TGCGCCAGCAGCCAGGGGACAGGGGGCGATGAGCAGTTCTTC
v_gene: TRBV6-5; d_gene: TRBD1; len: 14; abundance: -; j_gene: TRBJ2-7; CDR3aa: CASSYSPGGYEQYF; CDR3nt: TGTGCCAGCAGTTACTCTCCAGGGGGCTACGAGCAGTACTTC
v_gene: TRBV4-1; d_gene: -; len: 15; abundance: -; j_gene: TRBJ2-3; CDR3aa: CASSQEGRTGGTQYF; CDR3nt: TGCGCCAGCAGCCAAGAGGGCAGGACCGGGGGTACGCAGTATTTT
v_gene: TRBV19; d_gene: -; len: 16; abundance: -; j_gene: TRBJ2-5; CDR3aa: CASSILQGTSQETQYF; CDR3nt: TGTGCCAGTAGTATTCTTCAGGGGACGAGCCAAGAGACCCAGTACTTC
v_gene: TRBV4-3; d_gene: -; len: 14; abundance: -; j_gene: TRBJ2-1; CDR3aa: CASSQDPTYNEQFF; CDR3nt: TGCGCCAGCAGCCAAGATCCCACCTACAATGAGCAGTTCTTC
v_gene: TRBV19; d_gene: TRBD1; len: 14; abundance: -; j_gene: TRBJ1-2; CDR3aa: CASSPRTGNYGYTF; CDR3nt: TGTGCCAGTAGTCCTCGGACAGGAAACTATGGCTACACCTTC
v_gene: TRBV10-3; d_gene: -; len: 12; abundance: -; j_gene: TRBJ2-2; CDR3aa: CAISDGGGELFF; CDR3nt: TGTGCCATCAGTGACGGGGGCGGGGAGCTGTTTTTT
v_gene: TRBV5-4; d_gene: -; len: 13; abundance: -; j_gene: TRBJ1-2; CDR3aa: CASSRIGTQGYTF; CDR3nt: TGTGCCAGCAGCCGGATCGGGACTCAAGGCTACACCTTC
v_gene: TRBV18; d_gene: TRBD1; len: 17; abundance: -; j_gene: TRBJ1-4; CDR3aa: CASSPPPRTGDVEKLFF; CDR3nt: TGTGCCAGCTCACCACCTCCCCGGACAGGGGACGTTGAAAAACTGTTTTTT
v_gene: TRBV5-4; d_gene: TRBD2; len: 15; abundance: -; j_gene: TRBJ2-2; CDR3aa: CAINPERGSTGELFF; CDR3nt: TGTGCCATCAACCCAGAGCGGGGGTCGACCGGGGAGCTGTTTTTT
v_gene: TRBV29-1; d_gene: TRBD1; len: 13; abundance: once; j_gene: TRBJ1-4; CDR3aa: CSVRGQGYEKLFF; CDR3nt: TGCAGCGTACGCGGACAGGGCTATGAAAAACTGTTTTTT
v_gene: TRBV2; d_gene: TRBD1; len: 14; abundance: -; j_gene: TRBJ2-7; CDR3aa: CASLRTGGLSEQYF; CDR3nt: TGTGCCAGCCTTAGGACAGGGGGCTTAAGCGAGCAGTACTTC
v_gene: TRBV5-1; d_gene: -; len: 13; abundance: -; j_gene: TRBJ1-2; CDR3aa: CASSRTDNYGYTF; CDR3nt: TGCGCCAGCAGTCGGACAGATAACTATGGCTACACCTTC
v_gene: TRBV5-1; d_gene: TRBD2; len: 16; abundance: -; j_gene: TRBJ2-3; CDR3aa: CASSRTGTNIADTQYF; CDR3nt: TGCGCCAGCAGCCGGACCGGGACTAATATCGCAGATACGCAGTATTTT
v_gene: TRBV7-7; d_gene: TRBD1; len: 17; abundance: once; j_gene: TRBJ1-4; CDR3aa: CASSSGRTGGIREKLFF; CDR3nt: TGTGCCAGCAGCTCCGGGCGAACAGGGGGCATCAGGGAAAAACTGTTTTTT
v_gene: TRBV4-1; d_gene: TRBD1; len: 18; abundance: once; j_gene: TRBJ1-6; CDR3aa: CASSQDFRQGSYNSPLHF; CDR3nt: TGCGCCAGCAGCCAAGATTTCCGACAGGGGTCCTATAATTCACCCCTCCACTTT
v_gene: TRBV7-2; d_gene: -; len: 15; abundance: -; j_gene: TRBJ1-4; CDR3aa: CASSPKTGPNEKLFF; CDR3nt: TGTGCCAGCAGCCCCAAGACAGGCCCTAATGAAAAACTGTTTTTT
v_gene: TRBV20-1; d_gene: -; len: 11; abundance: -; j_gene: TRBJ1-2; CDR3aa: CSARDSYGYTF; CDR3nt: TGCAGTGCTAGAGACAGCTATGGCTACACCTTC
v_gene: TRBV30; d_gene: -; len: 14; abundance: -; j_gene: TRBJ2-5; CDR3aa: CAWKRHLVRETQYF; CDR3nt: TGTGCCTGGAAGAGGCACCTGGTGCGGGAGACCCAGTACTTC
v_gene: TRBV19; d_gene: -; len: 14; abundance: -; j_gene: TRBJ1-1; CDR3aa: CASSIGPGETEAFF; CDR3nt: TGTGCCAGTAGTATCGGTCCCGGTGAAACTGAAGCTTTCTTT
v_gene: TRBV11-2; d_gene: TRBD1; len: 14; abundance: -; j_gene: TRBJ2-5; CDR3aa: CASSVQGEGETQYF; CDR3nt: TGTGCCAGCAGCGTACAGGGGGAAGGAGAGACCCAGTACTTC
v_gene: TRBV7-9; d_gene: -; len: 14; abundance: -; j_gene: TRBJ1-2; CDR3aa: CASSLALANYGYTF; CDR3nt: TGTGCCAGCAGCTTAGCACTAGCTAACTATGGCTACACCTTC